Listed below are T cell receptor beta chains from one sample, sequenced in a study of PD-L1 blockade in urothelial cancer. The table came from immunoSEQ multiplex PCR; TCRdb's copy has only in-frame clones and leaves some out. The sample includes 130,000 or so clones, about four fifths of them seen just once. This specimen consisted of PBMCs, obtained around atezolizumab (anti-PD-L1) treatment. These receptors were obtained from a man between 45 and 60 years old with urothelial cancer. CDR3s include the opening cysteine and the closing phenylalanine or tryptophan. A D gene is named only where the DNA matches it firmly. The size entry is marked missing in some rows and otherwise reads once, few, many or a size class.

CDR3	DNA	J	V	size	length	D
CASSYWVGEETQYF	TGTGCCAGCAGTTACTGGGTGGGAGAAGAGACCCAGTACTTC	TRBJ2-5	TRBV6-6	NA	14	NA
CASSIERQSYGYTF	TGTGCCAGTAGTATAGAAAGACAGAGCTATGGCTACACCTTC	TRBJ1-2	TRBV19	few	14	NA
CASSRTSGSSYNEQFF	TGTGCCAGCAGCAGGACTAGCGGGAGCTCCTACAATGAGCAGTTCTTC	TRBJ2-1	TRBV11-2	NA	16	TRBD2
CASSGDREGYGYTF	TGTGCCAGCAGCGGGGACAGGGAGGGCTATGGCTACACCTTC	TRBJ1-2	TRBV5-6	few	14	TRBD1
CASSAGQPGYTF	TGTGCCAGCAGCGCAGGACAGCCAGGCTACACCTTC	TRBJ1-2	TRBV21-1	NA	12	NA
CASSLWDRTKEQYF	TGTGCCAGCAGCTTATGGGACAGGACGAAAGAGCAGTACTTC	TRBJ2-7	TRBV7-2	NA	14	TRBD1
CASSTGLAGFQETQYF	TGCGCCAGCAGCACGGGACTAGCGGGCTTTCAAGAGACCCAGTACTTC	TRBJ2-5	TRBV5-1	NA	16	TRBD2
CASSLESRAGIGGGEQYF	TGTGCCAGCAGCTTAGAGTCCCGTGCAGGAATCGGGGGGGGCGAGCAGTACTTC	TRBJ2-7	TRBV7-8	NA	18	TRBD2
CATQGTSSYNEQFF	TGTGCCACCCAAGGGACTAGCAGTTACAATGAGCAGTTCTTC	TRBJ2-1	TRBV6-5	once	14	TRBD2
CASSQDVYATGALTDTQYF	TGCGCCAGCAGCCAAGATGTTTATGCGACAGGGGCCCTCACAGATACGCAGTATTTT	TRBJ2-3	TRBV4-1	NA	19	TRBD1
CASSLRESSYEQYF	TGTGCCAGCAGTTTAAGGGAGAGCTCCTACGAGCAGTACTTC	TRBJ2-7	TRBV27	NA	14	NA
CASSVDRDRAVEAFF	TGTGCCAGCAGTGTGGACCGGGACAGGGCGGTTGAAGCTTTCTTT	TRBJ1-1	TRBV6-4	NA	15	TRBD1